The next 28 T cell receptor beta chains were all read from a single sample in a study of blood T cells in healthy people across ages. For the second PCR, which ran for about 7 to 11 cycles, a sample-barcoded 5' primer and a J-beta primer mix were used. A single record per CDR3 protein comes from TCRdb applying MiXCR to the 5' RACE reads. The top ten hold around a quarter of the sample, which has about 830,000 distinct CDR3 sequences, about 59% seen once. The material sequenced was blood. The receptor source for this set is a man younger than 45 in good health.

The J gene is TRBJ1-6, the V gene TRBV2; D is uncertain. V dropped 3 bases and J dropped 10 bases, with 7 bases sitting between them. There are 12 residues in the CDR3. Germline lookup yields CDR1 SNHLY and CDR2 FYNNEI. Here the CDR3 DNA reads TGTGCCAGCAGTGATCACGCCTCACCCCTCCACTTT. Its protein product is CASSDHASPLHF.

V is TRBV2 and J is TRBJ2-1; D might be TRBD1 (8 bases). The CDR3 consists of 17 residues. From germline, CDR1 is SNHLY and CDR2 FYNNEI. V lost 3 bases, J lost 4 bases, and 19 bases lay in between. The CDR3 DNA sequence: TGTGCCAGCAGTGATAGGGTACAGGGGGGGACATACAATGAGCAGTTCTTC. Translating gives CASSDRVQGGTYNEQFF.

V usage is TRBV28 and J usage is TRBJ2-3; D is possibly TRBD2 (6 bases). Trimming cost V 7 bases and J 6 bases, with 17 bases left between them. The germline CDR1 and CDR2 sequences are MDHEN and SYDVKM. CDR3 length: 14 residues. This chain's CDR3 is CASTSGTDRDTQYF. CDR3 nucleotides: TGTGCCAGCACCTCGGGGACTGACCGGGATACGCAGTATTTT.

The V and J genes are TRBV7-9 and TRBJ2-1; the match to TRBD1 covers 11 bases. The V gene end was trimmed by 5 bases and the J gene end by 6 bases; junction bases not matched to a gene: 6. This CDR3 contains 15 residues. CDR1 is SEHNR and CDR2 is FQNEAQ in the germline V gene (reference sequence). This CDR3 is CASSPGQGASNEQFF. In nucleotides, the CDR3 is TGTGCCAGCAGCCCTGGACAGGGGGCAAGCAATGAGCAGTTCTTC.

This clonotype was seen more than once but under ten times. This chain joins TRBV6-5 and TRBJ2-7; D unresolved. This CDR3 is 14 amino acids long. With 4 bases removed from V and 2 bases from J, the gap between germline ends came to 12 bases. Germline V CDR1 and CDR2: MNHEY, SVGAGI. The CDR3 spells CASSSKVPPYEQYF. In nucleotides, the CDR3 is TGTGCCAGCAGTTCCAAAGTTCCCCCCTACGAGCAGTACTTC.

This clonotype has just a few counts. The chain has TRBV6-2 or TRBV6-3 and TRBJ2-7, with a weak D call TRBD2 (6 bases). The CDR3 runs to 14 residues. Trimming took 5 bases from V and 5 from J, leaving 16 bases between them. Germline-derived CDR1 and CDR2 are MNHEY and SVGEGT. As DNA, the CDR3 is TGTGCCAGCAGTGATATGCGGGGCGGCGACGAGCAGTACTTC. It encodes CASSDMRGGDEQYF.

As DNA, the CDR3 is TGTGCCAGCAGCGAACGGGGGGGTCCCTACAATGAGCAGTTCTTC. It yields the protein CASSERGGPYNEQFF. The chain links TRBV7-9 to TRBJ2-1; 8 bases agree with TRBD2. This CDR3 spans 15 amino acids. The ends lost 5 bases at V and 2 bases at J; junction bases unmatched: 5. Germline CDR1 is SEHNR and CDR2 is FQNEAQ (reference sequence).

CDR3 coding DNA: TGTGCCAGCAGCTTACTGGGACATTTAGTGGCCATCTATGGCTACACCTTC. This gives the protein CASSLLGHLVAIYGYTF. V is TRBV7-9 and J is TRBJ1-2; the D gene is possibly TRBD1 (6 bases). The CDR3 extends over 17 amino acids. Deletions cut 2 bases from V and 4 bases from J, with 20 bases between. From germline, CDR1 is SEHNR and CDR2 FQNEAQ (reference sequence).

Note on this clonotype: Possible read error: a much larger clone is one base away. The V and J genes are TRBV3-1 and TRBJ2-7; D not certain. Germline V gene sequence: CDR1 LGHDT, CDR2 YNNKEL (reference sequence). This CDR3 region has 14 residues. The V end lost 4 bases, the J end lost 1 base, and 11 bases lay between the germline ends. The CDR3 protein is CASSRGRQSYEQYF. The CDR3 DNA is TGTGCCAGCAGCCGAGGTCGTCAGTCCTACGAGCAGTACTTC.

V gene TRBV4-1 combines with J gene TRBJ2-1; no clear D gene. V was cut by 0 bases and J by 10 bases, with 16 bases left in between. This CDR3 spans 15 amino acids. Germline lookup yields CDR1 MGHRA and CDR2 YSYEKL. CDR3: CASSQDSLGIGEQFF. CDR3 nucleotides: TGCGCCAGCAGCCAAGATAGTCTGGGGATTGGGGAGCAGTTCTTC.

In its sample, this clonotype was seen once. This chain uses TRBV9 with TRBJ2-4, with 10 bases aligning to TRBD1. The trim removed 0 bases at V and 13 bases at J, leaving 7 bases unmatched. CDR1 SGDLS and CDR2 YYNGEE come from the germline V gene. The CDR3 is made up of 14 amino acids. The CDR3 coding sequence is TGTGCCAGCAGCGTAGAGGGACAGGGGATTGAGCAGTACTTC. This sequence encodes CASSVEGQGIEQYF.

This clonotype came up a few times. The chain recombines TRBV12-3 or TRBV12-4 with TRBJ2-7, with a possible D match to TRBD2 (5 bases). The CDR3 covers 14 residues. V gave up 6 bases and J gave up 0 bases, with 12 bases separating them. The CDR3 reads CASSRTRTSYEQYF. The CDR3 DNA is TGTGCCAGCAGCCGTACTAGGACCTCCTACGAGCAGTACTTC.

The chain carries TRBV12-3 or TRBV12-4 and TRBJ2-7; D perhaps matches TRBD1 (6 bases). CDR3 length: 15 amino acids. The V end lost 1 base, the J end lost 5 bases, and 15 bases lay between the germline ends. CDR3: CASSLGAGDRDEQYF. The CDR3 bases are TGTGCCAGCAGTTTAGGGGCAGGGGACCGGGACGAGCAGTACTTC.

CDR3: CASSAKWDGGSAFF. CDR3 DNA: TGTGCCAGCAGTGCGAAATGGGATGGCGGTTCAGCTTTCTTT. The chain links TRBV6-1 to TRBJ1-1; D gene uncertain. CDR3 length: 14 amino acids. The germline gives CDR1 MNHNS, CDR2 SASEGT. V was cut by 4 bases and J by 10 bases, with 19 bases left in between.

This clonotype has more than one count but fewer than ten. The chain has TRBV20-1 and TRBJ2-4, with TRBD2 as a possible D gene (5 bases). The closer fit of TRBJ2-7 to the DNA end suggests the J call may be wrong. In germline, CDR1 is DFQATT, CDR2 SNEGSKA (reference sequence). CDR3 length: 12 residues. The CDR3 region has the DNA TGCAGTGCTAGAGATGCGGGCTACGAGCAGTACTTC. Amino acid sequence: CSARDAGYEQYF.

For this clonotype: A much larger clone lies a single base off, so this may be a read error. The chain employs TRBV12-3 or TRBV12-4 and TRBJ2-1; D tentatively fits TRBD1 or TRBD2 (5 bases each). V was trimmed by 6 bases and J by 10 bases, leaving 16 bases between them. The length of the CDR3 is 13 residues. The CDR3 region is CASSRDEPYEQFF. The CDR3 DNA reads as TGTGCCAGCAGCCGGGACGAGCCCTACGAGCAGTTCTTC.

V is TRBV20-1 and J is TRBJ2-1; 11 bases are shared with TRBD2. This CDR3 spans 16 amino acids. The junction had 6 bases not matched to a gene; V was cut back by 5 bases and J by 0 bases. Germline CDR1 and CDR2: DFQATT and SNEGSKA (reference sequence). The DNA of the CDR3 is TGCAGTGCTGTGACTAGCGGGGAGCGCTCCTACAATGAGCAGTTCTTC. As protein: CSAVTSGERSYNEQFF.

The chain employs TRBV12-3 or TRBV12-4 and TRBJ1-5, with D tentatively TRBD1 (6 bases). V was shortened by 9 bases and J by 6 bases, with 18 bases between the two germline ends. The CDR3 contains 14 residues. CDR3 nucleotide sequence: TGTGCCAGTCTAACGGGACACCCCGGTCAGCCCCAGCATTTT. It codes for CASLTGHPGQPQHF.

The CDR3 loop reads CASSIPGRSGYTF. For the CDR3, the DNA is TGTGCCAGCAGTATCCCCGGGCGGAGTGGCTACACCTTC. The chain links TRBV25-1 to TRBJ1-2, with no clear D. This CDR3 comprises 13 residues. From germline, CDR1 is MGHDK and CDR2 SYGVNS. The V and J ends lost 5 bases and 7 bases respectively, with 14 bases between them.

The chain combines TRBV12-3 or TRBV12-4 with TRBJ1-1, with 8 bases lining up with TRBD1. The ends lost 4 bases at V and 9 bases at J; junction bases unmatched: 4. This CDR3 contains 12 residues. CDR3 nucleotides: TGTGCCAGCAGTTCCCGGGACAGGAAAGCTTTCTTT. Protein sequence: CASSSRDRKAFF.

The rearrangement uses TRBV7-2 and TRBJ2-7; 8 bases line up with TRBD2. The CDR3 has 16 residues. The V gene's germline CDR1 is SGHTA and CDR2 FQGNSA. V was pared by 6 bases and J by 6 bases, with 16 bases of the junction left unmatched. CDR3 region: CASSWAAGTSHGEQYF. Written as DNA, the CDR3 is TGTGCCAGCAGTTGGGCGGCCGGGACTAGTCATGGCGAGCAGTACTTC.

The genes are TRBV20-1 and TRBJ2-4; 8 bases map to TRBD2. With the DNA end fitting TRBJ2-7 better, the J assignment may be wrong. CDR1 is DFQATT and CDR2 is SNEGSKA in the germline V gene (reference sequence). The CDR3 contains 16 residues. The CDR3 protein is CSARDPKREYYYEQYF. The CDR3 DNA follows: TGCAGTGCCCGAGACCCTAAGCGGGAGTATTACTACGAGCAGTACTTC.

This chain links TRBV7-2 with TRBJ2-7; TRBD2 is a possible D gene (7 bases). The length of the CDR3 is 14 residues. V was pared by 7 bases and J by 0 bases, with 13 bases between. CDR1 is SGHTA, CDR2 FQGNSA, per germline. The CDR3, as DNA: TGTGCCAGCACCGTGGGAGGGGGCTCCTACGAGCAGTACTTC. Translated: CASTVGGGSYEQYF.

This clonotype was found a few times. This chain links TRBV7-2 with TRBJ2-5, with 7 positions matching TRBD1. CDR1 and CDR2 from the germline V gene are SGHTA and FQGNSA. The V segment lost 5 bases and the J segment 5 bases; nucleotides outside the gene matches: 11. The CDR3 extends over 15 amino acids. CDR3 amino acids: CASSPRQGEWETQYF. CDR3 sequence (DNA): TGTGCCAGCAGCCCAAGACAGGGTGAATGGGAGACCCAGTACTTC.

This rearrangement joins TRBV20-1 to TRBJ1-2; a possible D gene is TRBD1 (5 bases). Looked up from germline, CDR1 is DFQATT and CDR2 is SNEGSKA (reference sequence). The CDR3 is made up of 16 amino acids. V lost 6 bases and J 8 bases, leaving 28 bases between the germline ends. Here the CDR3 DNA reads TGCAGTGCCCTAGGGGTGGAGCAGCCACTAGGGGAGGGCTACACCTTC. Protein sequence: CSALGVEQPLGEGYTF.

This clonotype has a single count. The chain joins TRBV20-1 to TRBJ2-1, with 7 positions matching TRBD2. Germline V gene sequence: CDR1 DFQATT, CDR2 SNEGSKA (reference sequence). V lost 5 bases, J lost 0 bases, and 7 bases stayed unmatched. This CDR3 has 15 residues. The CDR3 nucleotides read TGCAGTGCTGGGGGGGTCGGGGGCTCCTACAATGAGCAGTTCTTC. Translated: CSAGGVGGSYNEQFF.

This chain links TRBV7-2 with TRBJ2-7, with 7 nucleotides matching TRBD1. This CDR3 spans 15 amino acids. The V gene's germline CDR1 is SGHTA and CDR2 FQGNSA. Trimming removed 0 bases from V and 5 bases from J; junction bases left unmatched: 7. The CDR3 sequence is CASSLAGTVTHEQYF. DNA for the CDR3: TGTGCCAGCAGCTTAGCGGGGACAGTCACCCACGAGCAGTACTTC.

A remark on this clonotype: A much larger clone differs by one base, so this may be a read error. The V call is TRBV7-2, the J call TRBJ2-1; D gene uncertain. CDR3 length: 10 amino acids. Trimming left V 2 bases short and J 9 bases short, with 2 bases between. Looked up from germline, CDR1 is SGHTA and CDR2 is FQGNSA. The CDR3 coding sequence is TGTGCCAGCAGCTTAACTGAGCAGTTCTTC. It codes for CASSLTEQFF. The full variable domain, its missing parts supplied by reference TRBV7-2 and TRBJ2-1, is GAGVSQSPSNKVTEKGKDVELRCDPISGHTALYWYRQSLGQGLEFLIYFQGNSAPDKSGLPSDRFSAERTGGSVSTLTIQRTQQEDSAVYLCASSLTEQFFGPGTRLTVL.